This TCR beta chain was obtained from a study of chemoradiotherapy in HPV16-positive cancers. Across the whole study: Functional T-cell assays on two HPV16-positive patients' cells defined candidate HPV-specific clones and common TCR motifs.

Note on this clone: Its matching antigen is unknown.

Samples were taken several times over chemoradiotherapy. Assay: immunoSEQ multiplex PCR; the TCRdb copy retains only in-frame clones and omits some. The repertoire consists of about 7,900 clones, with roughly 91% occurring once and the leading ten covering around 4%. Overall study results and limits: Non-HPV-specific T cells did not expand in tumors during treatment, whereas candidate HPV-specific clones and E7-related motifs did.

This CDR3 comprises 15 residues. The V segment lost 5 bases and the J segment 3 bases; nucleotides outside the gene matches: 7. CDR1 is LNHNV and CDR2 is YYDKDF in the germline V gene (reference sequence). The chain recombines TRBV15 with TRBJ2-7; 10 bases agree with TRBD1. The sequenced sample was blood, obtained from a patient who underwent chemoradiotherapy. The origin of this receptor is a human donor with HPV-associated anogenital cancer. The CDR3 DNA reads TGTGCCACCAGCGTAGACAGGGGGCTCGGCTACGAGCAGTACTTC. It encodes CATSVDRGLGYEQYF. The whole variable domain, filled in from reference TRBV15 and TRBJ2-7, reads DAMVIQNPRYQVTQFGKPVTLSCSQTLNHNVMYWYQQKSSQAPKLLFHYYDKDFNNEADTPDNFQSRRPNTSFCFLDIRSPGLGDTAMYLCATSVDRGLGYEQYFGPGTRLTVT.